These 2 T cell receptor beta chains were sequenced from one sample in a study of CD8 T cells in Susac syndrome. RNA totalling about 0.45 to 1 ug underwent reverse transcription with random hexamers. TCRdb reprocessed the immunoSEQ multiplex PCR reads with MiXCR, giving one entry per CDR3 protein. This table holds roughly 180,000 distinct CDR3 sequences, about 95% found once. Sequenced material: CD4+ T cells from PBMCs. The source of these receptors is a human donor in good health.

The J gene is TRBJ2-2, the V gene TRBV15; TRBD1 aligns across 7 bases. Germline V gives CDR1 LNHNV, CDR2 YYDKDF (reference sequence). Trimming cost V 1 base and J 6 bases; bases outside gene matches: 11. The CDR3 loop spans 17 amino acids. The CDR3 region has the DNA TGTGCCACCAGCAGAGTCCGGCAGACAGGGTATCCCGGGGAGCTGTTTTTT. It specifies CATSRVRQTGYPGELFF.

The chain links TRBV9 to TRBJ1-1; D ambiguous. CDR1 is SGDLS and CDR2 is YYNGEE in the germline V gene. The CDR3 is 14 amino acids. The ends were cut back, 0 bases at V and 1 base at J, with 7 bases in the middle. CDR3 DNA: TGTGCCAGCAGCGTAGTAGTGGGGAACACTGAAGCTTTCTTT. Translated, it gives CASSVVVGNTEAFF.